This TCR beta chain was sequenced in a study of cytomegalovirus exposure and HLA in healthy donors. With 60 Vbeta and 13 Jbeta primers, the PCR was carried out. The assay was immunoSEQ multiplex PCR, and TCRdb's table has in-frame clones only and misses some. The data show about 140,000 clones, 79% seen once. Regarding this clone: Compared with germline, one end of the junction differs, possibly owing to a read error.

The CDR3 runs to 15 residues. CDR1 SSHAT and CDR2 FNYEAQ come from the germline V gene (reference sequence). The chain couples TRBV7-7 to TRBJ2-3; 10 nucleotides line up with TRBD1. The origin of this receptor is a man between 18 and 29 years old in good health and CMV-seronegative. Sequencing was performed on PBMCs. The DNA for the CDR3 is TGTGCTAGCAGCTTAAGTGACAGGGGGCGTGATACGCAGTATTTT. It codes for CASSLSDRGRDTQYF. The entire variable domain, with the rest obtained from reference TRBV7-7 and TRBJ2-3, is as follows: GAGVSQSPRYKVTKRGQDVTLRCDPISSHATLYWYQQALGQGPEFLTYFNYEAQPDKSGLPSDRFSAERPEGSISTLTIQRTEQRDSAMYRCASSLSDRGRDTQYFGPGTRLTVL.